Sequencing of this TCR beta chain was carried out in a study of blood T cell repertoires in COVID-19. Study in general: The study drew acute and convalescent COVID-19 samples from the United States, Italy and Spain. Nucleic acid was either cDNA or gDNA, and it came from T cells, B-cell-depleted T cells, or PBMCs.

The V gene end was trimmed by 4 bases and the J gene end by 4 bases; junction bases not matched to a gene: 7. The germline gives CDR1 MGHRA, CDR2 YSYEKL. CDR3 length equals 15 residues. Enrolled during active infection, Seattle patients were then followed longitudinally. As processed by the authors: Estimation of nucleated cell counts was performed using reference gene primer amplification. Some clones are missing from TCRdb's copy, which holds only in-frame ones; the method was immunoSEQ multiplex PCR. V and J calls and clone size are as listed in that table; D and trimming were resolved from the DNA. This table has approximately 270,000 clones, approximately 83% appearing once.

Sequencing was carried out using peripheral blood. The TCR comes from a person aged 70 to 80 with COVID-19, enrolled during active disease. The chain links TRBV4-1 to TRBJ2-3; 8 nucleotides match TRBD2. The CDR3 DNA reads as TGCGCCAGCAGCCCCGTCCGGGAGGGCCCAGATACGCAGTATTTT. It specifies CASSPVREGPDTQYF.